What follows are 5 T cell receptor beta chains derived from one specimen sequenced in a study of cytomegalovirus exposure and HLA in healthy donors. This PCR relied on a set of 60 Vbeta primers and 13 Jbeta primers. Profiled with immunoSEQ multiplex PCR; TCRdb holds only in-frame clones, not every one. The table lists around 120,000 clones, more than 65% of them singletons. Sequenced: PBMCs. Receptors were obtained from a human donor in good health.

The CDR3 sequence is CASSAAGDGRVHEQYF. Here the CDR3 DNA reads TGTGCCAGCAGCGCTGCCGGAGACGGGAGAGTGCACGAGCAGTACTTC. This chain connects TRBV9 to TRBJ2-7, with a tentative D call TRBD2 (6 bases). Trimming took off 3 bases at V and 5 bases at J, with 21 bases between the two ends. Germline values: CDR1 SGDLS, CDR2 YYNGEE. This CDR3 is built from 16 residues.

The chain combines TRBV6-5 with TRBJ2-1, with TRBD2 identical over 13 bases. V gave up 5 bases and J gave up 7 bases; unmatched junction bases: 5. The germline V gene encodes CDR1 MNHEY and CDR2 SVGAGI. The CDR3 runs to 15 residues. CDR3 region: CASSLGTSGKNEQFF. CDR3 DNA: TGTGCCAGCAGTCTCGGGACTAGCGGGAAAAATGAGCAGTTCTTC.

This clone turned up a few times. V usage is TRBV4-1 and J usage is TRBJ2-1; TRBD1 matches 8 bases. Germline V lookup: CDR1 MGHRA, CDR2 YSYEKL. V dropped 6 bases and J dropped 7; count of bases not matched to a gene: 17. The CDR3 is made up of 17 amino acids. The CDR3 DNA is TGCGCCAGCAGTCGGGACAGGTCAGGAATGGCACGGAATGAGCAGTTCTTC. Translated: CASSRDRSGMARNEQFF.

This clone was counted a few times. This chain connects TRBV5-4 to TRBJ2-1; 9 bases map to TRBD2. CDR1 and CDR2 (germline): SGHNT, YYREEE (reference sequence). V was clipped by 4 bases and J by 8 bases; unmatched bases: 16. CDR3 length: 17 amino acids. The CDR3: CASSQDVAGVGGDEQFF. The CDR3 DNA follows: TGTGCCAGCAGCCAAGATGTAGCGGGAGTAGGCGGGGATGAGCAGTTCTTC.

This clone was seen a handful of times. The chain has TRBV5-6 and TRBJ1-6; D gene uncertain. This CDR3 region has 14 residues. Between the trimmed V and J ends, which lost 0 bases and 10 bases, there was a span of 11 bases. The V gene's germline CDR1 is SGHDT and CDR2 YYEEEE. The CDR3 is CASSLDPRESPLHF. CDR3 in DNA: TGTGCCAGCAGCTTGGACCCAAGAGAATCACCCCTCCACTTT.